The 2 T cell receptor beta chains in this list originate from one sample, sequenced in a study of blood T cell repertoires in COVID-19. Here immunoSEQ multiplex PCR was the method, and the copy in TCRdb shows in-frame clones only, minus some. In the table there are 200,000 to 250,000 clones, roughly 88% of which are singletons. The source material was peripheral blood. These receptors were collected from a man younger than 40 who had recovered from COVID-19.

The V gene is TRBV11-2, the J gene TRBJ2-3; D possibly corresponds to TRBD2 (7 bases). CDR1 SGHAT and CDR2 FQNNGV come from the germline V gene. Trimming removed 4 bases at V and 5 bases at J, with 19 bases between. This CDR3 has 16 residues. The CDR3 DNA is TGTGCCAGCAGCTCATCCGGGGGGCGGGGATTAGATACGCAGTATTTT. It is translated as CASSSSGGRGLDTQYF.

This chain links TRBV27 with TRBJ2-7, with a weak D call TRBD1 (6 bases). V gave up 2 bases and J gave up 2 bases, with 16 bases separating them. From germline, CDR1 is MNHEY and CDR2 SMNVEV (reference sequence). The CDR3 is made up of 16 amino acids. CDR3 DNA: TGTGCCAGCAGTTTAGGCAGGGGCCCAGCTGCCTACGAGCAGTACTTC. It specifies CASSLGRGPAAYEQYF.